This TCR beta chain emerged from a study of T cell responses to AZD1222 COVID-19 vaccine. Trimming left V 2 bases short and J 6 bases short, with 6 bases between. CDR1 MNHEY and CDR2 SVGEGT come from the germline V gene. This CDR3 comprises 12 residues. Of note for this clone: Its target is not known.

Clones were sequenced by immunoSEQ multiplex PCR, and TCRdb holds only the in-frame ones, with some missing. Of about 150,000 clones detected, around 90% appear once; the ten largest clones hold 1.4%. Study-level points and caveats: Samples come after the peak T cell response, not at day 14. Unmutated variant regions are reportedly targeted by nearly half of spike-specific TCRs. Only a handful of AZD1222 recipients, roughly six in all, had baseline seropositivity. Elevations in Spike-specific TCR breadth and depth followed administration of two AZD1222 doses.

This chain connects TRBV6-2 or TRBV6-3 to TRBJ2-3, with D uncertain. This clonotype originated in an adult in good health. Source: peripheral blood, taken on day 0 of AZD1222 vaccination. Here the CDR3 reads CASSYGPDTQYF. CDR3 nucleotides: TGTGCCAGCAGTTACGGTCCCGATACGCAGTATTTT.